Each of the 31 T cell receptor beta chains below was sequenced from the same sample in a study of memory CD4+ T cells and cytomegalovirus serostatus. The sort gate was single viable CD3+CD4+CD8-CD45RO+ cells for memory CD4+ T cells. Measured with immunoSEQ multiplex PCR; TCRdb has only the in-frame clones, and not every one. The top ten clones hold less than 4% of a sample with about 92,000 clones, roughly 80% of them seen once. The source material was memory CD4+ T cells from blood. These TCRs come from an adult in good health and CMV-seropositive.

The chain carries TRBV7-8 and TRBJ1-5; no firm D call. Trimming cost V 5 bases and J 3 bases, with 14 bases left between them. The CDR3 contains 15 residues. The germline V gene encodes CDR1 SGHVS and CDR2 FQNEAQ. The DNA for the CDR3 is TGTGCCAGCAGCCTAAGCGGCCTAAACAATCAGCCCCAGCATTTT. Amino acid sequence: CASSLSGLNNQPQHF.

V usage is TRBV5-5 and J usage is TRBJ1-2; TRBD1 agrees at 9 bases. This CDR3 is built from 15 residues. Looked up from germline, CDR1 is SGHKS and CDR2 is YYEKEE (reference sequence). J gave up 3 bases and V 1 base, and 4 bases lay outside the gene matches. The CDR3 reads CASSLTGGLYYGYTF. CDR3 coding DNA: TGTGCCAGCAGCTTGACAGGGGGCTTGTACTATGGCTACACCTTC.

The chain has TRBV27 and TRBJ1-1; possible D gene TRBD1, 5 bases. This CDR3 spans 15 amino acids. The germline CDR1 and CDR2 sequences are MNHEY and SMNVEV (reference sequence). The V and J ends lost 3 bases and 0 bases respectively, with 11 bases between them. CDR3 nucleotide sequence: TGTGCCAGCAGTTTTTCGGGGGTCCTGAACACTGAAGCTTTCTTT. Its translation is CASSFSGVLNTEAFF.

The chain recombines TRBV28 with TRBJ2-5; weak D call: TRBD2 (6 bases). The CDR3 has 14 residues. Trimming took off 8 bases at V and 2 bases at J, with 15 bases between the two ends. Germline CDR1 is MDHEN and CDR2 is SYDVKM. The CDR3 nucleotides are TGTGCCAGCTCGGGAGCGGCGTCTCAAGAGACCCAGTACTTC. The encoded protein is CASSGAASQETQYF.

This rearrangement joins TRBV9 to TRBJ2-3, with TRBD2 identical over 12 bases. Germline-derived CDR1 and CDR2 are SGDLS and YYNGEE. Trimming cost V 0 bases and J 6 bases; bases outside gene matches: 2. The CDR3 runs 15 residues. The CDR3 DNA reads TGTGCCAGCAGCGTAGCTAGCGGGAGGGTCGATACGCAGTATTTT. Residues: CASSVASGRVDTQYF.

V and J are TRBV11-3 and TRBJ2-7, with TRBD1 matching 7 bases. Germline trimming cut 3 bases from V and 0 bases from J; bases unmatched to any gene: 11. Germline CDR1 SGHNT, CDR2 YENEEA. This CDR3 contains 17 residues. CDR3 loop: CASSFFRDRLSSYEQYF. DNA for the CDR3: TGTGCCAGCAGCTTTTTCCGGGACAGACTAAGCTCCTACGAGCAGTACTTC.

The chain couples TRBV30 to TRBJ2-2; TRBD1 or TRBD2 may be the D gene (5 bases each). This CDR3 is built from 14 residues. Germline V lookup: CDR1 GTSNPN, CDR2 SVGIG (reference sequence). Deletions cut 3 bases from V and 5 bases from J, with 13 bases between. This chain's CDR3 is CAWSREGRTGELFF. The CDR3 DNA sequence: TGTGCCTGGAGCCGTGAGGGGAGAACCGGGGAGCTGTTTTTT.

The CDR3 coding sequence is TGTGCCAGCTCACTACAAGGACGGAGCTCTCCTGGCGAGCAGTACTTC. Its translation: CASSLQGRSSPGEQYF. This chain links TRBV18 with TRBJ2-7; D is ambiguous. Germline CDR1 is KGHSH and CDR2 is LQKENI. Trimming removed 4 bases from V and 6 bases from J, with 22 bases in between. The CDR3 spans 16 residues.

The chain links TRBV6-1 to TRBJ1-2, with D maybe TRBD1 (5 bases). The V and J ends lost 4 bases and 8 bases respectively, with 11 bases between them. Germline V gene data show CDR1 as MNHNS and CDR2 as SASEGT. The CDR3 loop spans 12 amino acids. CDR3 nucleotides: TGTGCCAGCAGTGGAGGGGCGACAGGCTACACCTTC. Its protein is CASSGGATGYTF.

The chain joins TRBV6-1 to TRBJ2-7, with D unresolved. Germline CDR1 MNHNS, CDR2 SASEGT. The V and J ends lost 1 base and 7 bases respectively, with 11 bases between them. The length of the CDR3 is 13 residues. The CDR3 DNA sequence: TGTGCCAGCAGTGAAGATAGGACCGGGGAGCAGTACTTC. Residues: CASSEDRTGEQYF.

The chain couples TRBV5-4 to TRBJ2-1, with TRBD2 matching over 13 bases. The V and J ends lost 5 bases and 7 bases, in that order; junction bases with no gene match: 9. Germline values: CDR1 SGHNT, CDR2 YYREEE (reference sequence). This CDR3 comprises 16 residues. The CDR3 DNA reads as TGTGCCAGCAGTTACGGTGGACTAGCGGGAGTAAATGAGCAGTTCTTC. This gives the protein CASSYGGLAGVNEQFF.

This clone was seen just once. The chain recombines TRBV5-1 with TRBJ1-1, with a tentative D call TRBD1 (5 bases). Germline lookup yields CDR1 SGHRS and CDR2 YFSETQ. CDR3 length: 15 amino acids. The germline V and J ends were trimmed by 0 bases and 4 bases, with 13 bases remaining between them. The CDR3 DNA reads as TGCGCCAGCAGCTTGGATGGGGCGGTTGGCACTGAAGCTTTCTTT. It translates to CASSLDGAVGTEAFF.

The chain links TRBV12-5 to TRBJ2-5, with 7 bases that match TRBD2. Germline CDR1 is LGHNT and CDR2 is FRNRAP. The CDR3 runs 13 residues. Unmatched junction bases numbered 7, after V lost 7 bases and J lost 5 bases. CDR3 sequence reads: CASAPWEGETQYF. Here the CDR3 DNA reads TGTGCTAGTGCTCCTTGGGAGGGGGAGACCCAGTACTTC.

The chain is built from TRBV6-1 and TRBJ1-2; 9 bases are a match to TRBD1. The CDR3 loop spans 12 amino acids. Looked up from germline, CDR1 is MNHNS and CDR2 is SASEGT. V dropped 8 bases and J dropped 9; count of bases not matched to a gene: 7. In nucleotides, the CDR3 is TGTGCCAGCTGGCCGGGACAGGGTCGCTACACCTTC. It specifies CASWPGQGRYTF.

This clone has only one observation. Since a much larger clone is just one base distant, this may be a read error. V usage is TRBV5-5 and J usage is TRBJ1-2, with TRBD1 matching over 7 bases. Germline values: CDR1 SGHKS, CDR2 YYEKEE (reference sequence). Trimming took 5 bases from V and 4 from J; bases not matched to a gene: 8. CDR3 length equals 14 residues. The CDR3 DNA reads TGTGCCAGCAGTTTGCTGACAGGGCCCTATGGCTACACCTTC. As protein: CASSLLTGPYGYTF.

The J gene is TRBJ1-1, the V gene TRBV9, with a tentative D call TRBD1 (5 bases). The CDR3 spans 15 residues. The germline V and J ends were trimmed by 0 bases and 0 bases, with 9 bases remaining between them. Germline CDR1 SGDLS, CDR2 YYNGEE. The DNA of the CDR3 is TGTGCCAGCAGCGTAGAGTGGGGGATGAACACTGAAGCTTTCTTT. Protein: CASSVEWGMNTEAFF.

The J gene is TRBJ2-1, the V gene TRBV5-1; 12 bases map to TRBD2. V shed 6 bases, J shed 6 bases, and the junction held 4 bases outside the gene matches. From germline, CDR1 is SGHRS and CDR2 YFSETQ. The CDR3 spans 14 residues. CDR3 DNA sequence: TGCGCCAGCACCCCGACTAGCGGGAGCAATGAGCAGTTCTTC. Translating it yields CASTPTSGSNEQFF.

For the CDR3, the DNA is TGTGCCAGCAGCTCCACGGGGGGAAATACGCAGTATTTT. It translates to CASSSTGGNTQYF. V is TRBV7-3 and J is TRBJ2-3; 7 bases map to TRBD2. With V trimmed by 4 bases and J by 7 bases, 5 bases remained unmatched. Germline V lookup: CDR1 SGHTA, CDR2 FQGTGA. This CDR3 spans 13 amino acids.

The V and J genes are TRBV5-1 and TRBJ2-6, with TRBD1 matching over 7 bases. J gave up 4 bases and V 4 bases, and 8 bases lay outside the gene matches. CDR3 length equals 16 residues. Per the germline V gene, CDR1 is SGHRS and CDR2 is YFSETQ. The CDR3 region is CASSPGQEAGANVLTF. DNA of the CDR3: TGCGCCAGCAGCCCCGGACAGGAGGCGGGGGCCAACGTCCTGACTTTC.

The CDR3 sequence is CASSPPGGSKQYF. The DNA of the CDR3 is TGTGCCAGCAGCCCACCGGGCGGGAGCAAGCAGTACTTC. The chain has TRBV13 and TRBJ2-7; 7 nucleotides align to TRBD2. The germline CDR1 and CDR2 sequences are PRHDT and FYEKMQ (reference sequence). The CDR3 extends over 13 amino acids. Losses at the gene ends were 5 bases for V and 8 bases for J; bases not matched to a gene: 9.

The CDR3 spells CAWSEGTRIYNEQFF. CDR3 coding DNA: TGTGCCTGGAGTGAGGGGACCCGAATATACAATGAGCAGTTCTTC. The rearrangement joins TRBV30 to TRBJ2-1; perhaps D is TRBD1 or TRBD2 (5 bases each). CDR1 is GTSNPN and CDR2 is SVGIG in the germline V gene (reference sequence). Trimming left V 1 base short and J 4 bases short, with 14 bases between. The CDR3 covers 15 residues.

V is TRBV19 and J is TRBJ1-1; D remains ambiguous. This CDR3 comprises 15 residues. V was trimmed by 4 bases and J by 4 bases, leaving 16 bases between them. Germline V gene data show CDR1 as LNHDA and CDR2 as SQIVND (reference sequence). The CDR3 reads CASSTRQVVSTEAFF. The CDR3 nucleotides read TGTGCCAGTAGTACTAGGCAGGTGGTGAGCACTGAAGCTTTCTTT.

The chain couples TRBV18 to TRBJ2-5, with TRBD2 identical over 7 bases. Germline V CDR1 and CDR2: KGHSH, LQKENI. The length of the CDR3 is 14 residues. V was pared by 3 bases and J by 2 bases, with 3 bases of the junction left unmatched. In nucleotides, the CDR3 is TGTGCCAGCTCACCGGTGGGGGGGCAAGAGACCCAGTACTTC. Translation: CASSPVGGQETQYF.

CDR3 coding DNA: TGTGCCAGTAGCAGGGCCCAACAGCCCCAGCATTTT. It yields the protein CASSRAQQPQHF. This chain uses TRBV19 with TRBJ1-5; perhaps TRBD1 as D (5 bases). Germline V gene data show CDR1 as LNHDA and CDR2 as SQIVND (reference sequence). The length of the CDR3 is 12 residues. The V end was cut by 6 bases, the J end by 7 bases, with 10 bases between.

This chain joins TRBV5-6 and TRBJ2-5; TRBD2 aligns across 7 bases. Germline CDR1 reads SGHDT; CDR2 reads YYEEEE. Trimming took 4 bases from V and 5 from J; bases not matched to a gene: 14. This CDR3 is built from 16 residues. CDR3 DNA: TGTGCCAGCAGCCGTTTCCGGACTAGTGGGTCGGAGACCCAGTACTTC. Protein product: CASSRFRTSGSETQYF. Supplemented by reference TRBV5-6 and TRBJ2-5, the full variable domain reads DAGVTQSPTHLIKTRGQQVTLRCSPKSGHDTVSWYQQALGQGPQFIFQYYEEEERQRGNFPDRFSGHQFPNYSSELNVNALLLGDSALYLCASSRFRTSGSETQYFGPGTRLLVL.

The CDR3: CASSSTGTGFPDTQYF. In nucleotides, the CDR3 is TGTGCCAGCAGCTCCACCGGGACAGGGTTTCCAGATACGCAGTATTTT. The gene calls are TRBV5-5 and TRBJ2-3, with 9 bases lining up with TRBD1. The trim removed 3 bases at V and 4 bases at J, leaving 9 bases unmatched. The CDR3 length is 16 residues. Germline CDR1 reads SGHKS; CDR2 reads YYEKEE (reference sequence).

This clone has a handful of counts. The chain uses TRBV18 and TRBJ2-5; 11 bases fit TRBD2. The CDR3 spans 16 residues. Unmatched junction bases numbered 4, after V lost 3 bases and J lost 1 base. Germline V gene lookup returns CDR1 KGHSH and CDR2 LQKENI. CDR3 residues: CASSPWTSGRQETQYF. CDR3 DNA sequence: TGTGCCAGCTCACCCTGGACTAGCGGGCGCCAAGAGACCCAGTACTTC.

This chain's CDR3 is CASRGTEASYEQYF. DNA of the CDR3: TGCGCCAGCAGAGGGACTGAAGCCTCCTACGAGCAGTACTTC. V and J are TRBV10-2 and TRBJ2-7, with D tentatively TRBD2 (6 bases). Trimming removed 6 bases from V and 0 bases from J, with 12 bases in between. Per the germline V gene, CDR1 is WSHSY and CDR2 is SAAADI. The CDR3 is 14 amino acids.

This rearrangement joins TRBV13 to TRBJ1-2, with 7 positions matching TRBD1. The CDR3 spans 12 residues. Germline V gene data show CDR1 as PRHDT and CDR2 as FYEKMQ (reference sequence). The V and J ends lost 5 bases and 7 bases, in that order; junction bases with no gene match: 4. The CDR3: CASSTGDSGYTF. CDR3 DNA: TGTGCCAGCAGCACAGGGGATTCTGGCTACACCTTC.

This clone showed up just a few times. V usage is TRBV29-1 and J usage is TRBJ2-3; D is uncertain. The CDR3 sequence is 13 residues long. Trimming took 4 bases from V and 10 from J, leaving 18 bases between them. Germline V gives CDR1 SQVTM, CDR2 ANQGSEA. The CDR3 coding sequence is TGCAGCGTTGTTATCGCTGCCGGCCGATCGCAGTATTTT. It encodes CSVVIAAGRSQYF.

V and J are TRBV28 and TRBJ2-7; a weak D match, TRBD2 (6 bases). Germline loops: CDR1 MDHEN, CDR2 SYDVKM. This CDR3 spans 11 amino acids. V was cut by 6 bases and J by 6 bases, with 9 bases left in between. The CDR3 reads CASRAGPEQYF. The CDR3 nucleotides read TGTGCCAGCAGGGCGGGACCCGAGCAGTACTTC.